Shown below are 13 T cell receptor beta chains from a single sample sequenced in a study of T cell repertoires in cytomegalovirus infection. TCRdb processed the reads anew with MiXCR; each CDR3 protein has one entry. Among 150,000 to 200,000 distinct CDR3 sequences listed, approximately 17% were seen once. The material sequenced was CD8+ T cells from PBMCs. The origin of the receptors is a human donor in good health (CMV status not recorded). Some clones in this sample may be carry-over from other donors' samples.

This clonotype was seen only a few times. The V and J genes are TRBV7-2 and TRBJ2-5, with TRBD2 identical over 7 bases. V lost 3 bases to trimming and J lost 5 bases; unmatched junction nucleotides: 9. This CDR3 is 15 amino acids long. Germline loops: CDR1 SGHTA, CDR2 FQGNSA. The DNA of the CDR3 is TGTGCCAGCAGCTTTTCTCCAGGACTAGGGGAGACCCAGTACTTC. Translation gives CASSFSPGLGETQYF.

The sample holds a few counts of this clonotype. The chain is built from TRBV24-1 and TRBJ2-7; D call uncertain. CDR3 length: 13 amino acids. V lost 6 bases to trimming and J lost 1 base, with 9 bases between them. Germline CDR1 and CDR2: KGHDR and SFDVKD. The CDR3 loop is CATSSKESYEQYF. CDR3 coding DNA: TGTGCCACCAGTTCCAAGGAGTCCTACGAGCAGTACTTC.

V gene TRBV7-8 combines with J gene TRBJ2-1, with D possibly being TRBD2 (7 bases). Germline-derived CDR1 and CDR2 are SGHVS and FQNEAQ. The CDR3 length is 17 residues. The V end lost 2 bases, the J end lost 3 bases, and 17 bases lay between the germline ends. The CDR3 reads CASSLREAGAHYNEQFF. CDR3 sequence (DNA): TGTGCCAGCAGCTTAAGAGAGGCGGGGGCCCACTACAATGAGCAGTTCTTC.

This clonotype was counted a few times. The chain joins TRBV7-6 to TRBJ1-3, with D possibly being TRBD1 (6 bases). Between the trimmed V and J ends, which lost 5 bases and 3 bases, there was a span of 17 bases. CDR1 is SGHVS, CDR2 FNYEAQ, per germline. There are 16 residues in the CDR3. CDR3 in DNA: TGTGCCAGCAGCCCAACCTGGGGGGCAGATGGAAACACCATATATTTT. Its protein is CASSPTWGADGNTIYF.

This chain links TRBV7-6 with TRBJ2-7; TRBD1 aligns across 8 bases. Trimming at V came to 6 bases and at J to 0 bases, leaving 7 bases not matched to a gene. In germline, CDR1 is SGHVS, CDR2 FNYEAQ. The CDR3 totals 15 residues. CDR3 coding DNA: TGTGCCAGCAGTCAGACAGGGGCGAGCTCCTACGAGCAGTACTTC. Translated, it gives CASSQTGASSYEQYF.

The genes are TRBV28 and TRBJ2-3; a possible D gene is TRBD2 (5 bases). The germline V and J ends were trimmed by 5 bases and 2 bases, with 17 bases remaining between them. Germline V gives CDR1 MDHEN, CDR2 SYDVKM. This CDR3 is built from 16 residues. CDR3 coding DNA: TGTGCCAGCAGTCCTATCGCGGGCAGCTTCACAGATACGCAGTATTTT. Its translation is CASSPIAGSFTDTQYF.

V usage is TRBV2 and J usage is TRBJ2-4, with TRBD2 matching 7 bases. This CDR3 has 16 amino acids. CDR1 and CDR2 (germline): SNHLY, FYNNEI. Trimming at V came to 7 bases and at J to 3 bases, leaving 12 bases not matched to a gene. For the CDR3, the DNA is TGTGCCAGCACCGAGGAACTAGCGAGGGTCAAAAACATTCAGTACTTC. It is translated as CASTEELARVKNIQYF.

The chain recombines TRBV4-3 with TRBJ1-6, with TRBD1 as a possible D gene (5 bases). V lost 0 bases and J 7 bases, leaving 16 bases between the germline ends. This CDR3 contains 17 residues. Germline lookup yields CDR1 LGHNA and CDR2 YSLEER. The CDR3 DNA follows: TGCGCCAGCAGCCAAGATGGGATCGGGACCTTAAATTCACCCCTCCACTTT. Its protein product is CASSQDGIGTLNSPLHF.

The chain joins TRBV19 to TRBJ2-7; 7 nucleotides agree with TRBD2. The V gene's germline CDR1 is LNHDA and CDR2 SQIVND (reference sequence). This CDR3 is built from 14 residues. Germline trimming cut 4 bases from V and 2 bases from J; bases unmatched to any gene: 5. CDR3 amino acids: CASSSSGFPYEQYF. CDR3 nucleotides: TGTGCCAGTAGTAGTAGCGGGTTCCCCTACGAGCAGTACTTC.

This chain connects TRBV6-2 or TRBV6-3 to TRBJ2-5; TRBD2 aligns across 8 bases. Losses at the gene ends were 2 bases for V and 3 bases for J; bases not matched to a gene: 5. The CDR3 covers 15 residues. CDR1 MNHEY and CDR2 SVGEGT come from the germline V gene. DNA for the CDR3: TGTGCCAGCAGTTACCCCACGGGGGGGGAAGAGACCCAGTACTTC. This sequence encodes CASSYPTGGEETQYF.

This chain's CDR3 is CASSQEGQGAGGYTF. CDR3 DNA: TGCGCCAGCAGCCAAGAAGGACAGGGGGCTGGAGGCTACACCTTC. The chain is built from TRBV4-1 and TRBJ1-2, with 11 bases fitting TRBD1. Trimming took 0 bases from V and 8 from J; bases not matched to a gene: 5. The CDR3 length is 15 residues. In germline, CDR1 is MGHRA, CDR2 YSYEKL.

V usage is TRBV14 and J usage is TRBJ2-2; D gene ambiguous. This CDR3 is built from 15 residues. Trimming pared 0 bases from V and 7 bases from J, leaving 12 bases between. Germline values: CDR1 SGHDN, CDR2 FVKESK. As DNA, the CDR3 is TGTGCCAGCAGCCAAGAACCGGGTAGAGTCGGGGAGCTGTTTTTT. Protein product: CASSQEPGRVGELFF.

Many counts were recorded for this clonotype. V gene TRBV7-9 combines with J gene TRBJ2-7, with D perhaps matching TRBD1 or TRBD2 (5 bases each). The V and J ends lost 3 bases and 6 bases respectively, with 6 bases between them. The germline CDR1 and CDR2 sequences are SEHNR and FQNEAQ (reference sequence). This CDR3 is 11 amino acids long. CDR3 in DNA: TGTGCCAGCAGCTTTGGGGGCGAGCAGTACTTC. Amino acids: CASSFGGEQYF.